This T cell receptor beta chain was identified during a study of cytomegalovirus exposure and HLA in healthy donors. CDR3 size: 16 residues. Germline V CDR1 and CDR2: SGHRS, YFSETQ. V lost 4 bases and J lost 2, with 19 bases in between. TCRdb's table, derived via immunoSEQ multiplex PCR, lists solely in-frame clones and lacks some. The table includes 130,000 to 150,000 clones, about 86% detected once. This TCR came from a man between 18 and 29 years old in good health and CMV-seronegative. The sequenced material came from PBMCs. This chain links TRBV5-1 with TRBJ2-7; D is possibly TRBD1 (5 bases). CDR3 DNA: TGCGCCAGCAGCCCATTCCCTGGCAGGGCTGCCTACGAGCAGTACTTC. Translating gives CASSPFPGRAAYEQYF.